Each of the 8 T cell receptor beta chains below was sequenced from the same sample in a study of T cell responses to AZD1222 COVID-19 vaccine. The data were produced by immunoSEQ multiplex PCR, yet TCRdb's version contains in-frame clones alone and is incomplete. The data hold fewer than 90,000 clones, with around 90% observed a single time. Source: peripheral blood, taken on day 0 of AZD1222 vaccination. These receptors were taken from an adult in good health.

This chain uses TRBV7-9 with TRBJ2-7; perhaps D is TRBD1 or TRBD2 (5 bases each). Germline V gene sequence: CDR1 SEHNR, CDR2 FQNEAQ (reference sequence). Trimming took off 5 bases at V and 2 bases at J, with 13 bases between the two ends. This CDR3 comprises 14 residues. The CDR3, as DNA: TGTGCCAGCAGCCCCCGGGACGGACCCTACGAGCAGTACTTC. The encoded protein is CASSPRDGPYEQYF.

Of note for this clone: At the DNA level, this CDR3 is encoded by other sequences in the same sample as well. The CDR3 region has the DNA TGTGCCAGCAGCTTTGGACTAGTAGCGAACACCGGGGAGCTGTTTTTT. This sequence encodes CASSFGLVANTGELFF. The J gene is TRBJ2-2, the V gene TRBV5-4; TRBD2 aligns across 7 bases. The CDR3 has 16 residues. V shed 2 bases, J shed 0 bases, and the junction held 4 bases outside the gene matches. Germline CDR1 reads SGHNT; CDR2 reads YYREEE (reference sequence).

V is TRBV19 and J is TRBJ2-3; TRBD2 agrees at 7 bases. The germline gives CDR1 LNHDA, CDR2 SQIVND (reference sequence). Trimming removed 6 bases from V and 0 bases from J; junction bases left unmatched: 6. This CDR3 contains 15 residues. The CDR3 region has the DNA TGTGCCAGTAGCGGGAGGCTCACTAGCACAGATACGCAGTATTTT. It encodes CASSGRLTSTDTQYF.

The rearrangement uses TRBV18 and TRBJ2-5; 11 bases align to TRBD2. Germline V gene sequence: CDR1 KGHSH, CDR2 LQKENI. There are 15 residues in the CDR3. The trim removed 6 bases at V and 2 bases at J, leaving 5 bases unmatched. The CDR3 DNA reads as TGTGCCAGCTCGGGGACTAGCGGAAAGCAAGAGACCCAGTACTTC. This encodes CASSGTSGKQETQYF.

The chain uses TRBV5-1 and TRBJ2-2; perhaps D is TRBD1 or TRBD2 (5 bases each). The germline gives CDR1 SGHRS, CDR2 YFSETQ. V gave up 0 bases and J gave up 6 bases, with 12 bases separating them. The CDR3 runs 15 residues. Here the CDR3 reads CASSLEGTQPGELFF. The CDR3 DNA sequence: TGCGCCAGCAGCTTGGAAGGGACCCAGCCCGGGGAGCTGTTTTTT.

V is TRBV24-1 and J is TRBJ2-7; 8 bases are shared with TRBD1. J was trimmed by 3 bases and V by 4 bases; bases with no gene match: 13. CDR3 length: 17 residues. CDR1 is KGHDR, CDR2 SFDVKD, per germline. This CDR3 reads CATSDPSRDRRDYEQYF. Written as DNA, the CDR3 is TGTGCCACCAGTGACCCCTCCCGGGACAGGAGGGACTACGAGCAGTACTTC.

This clone was seen a single time. The V call is TRBV19, the J call TRBJ2-4; D tentatively fits TRBD1 or TRBD2 (5 bases each). The CDR3 consists of 15 residues. Germline values: CDR1 LNHDA, CDR2 SQIVND (reference sequence). V lost 5 bases to trimming and J lost 5 bases, with 16 bases between them. In DNA form, the CDR3 reads TGTGCCAGTAGTCGGGGACCACTCGCCGAAAACATTCAGTACTTC. Encoded protein: CASSRGPLAENIQYF.

V gene TRBV7-2 combines with J gene TRBJ2-1, with D perhaps TRBD1 or TRBD2 (5 bases each). There are 16 residues in the CDR3. Germline CDR1 reads SGHTA; CDR2 reads FQGNSA. Trimming pared 2 bases from V and 9 bases from J, leaving 20 bases between. The CDR3 here is CASSLRSRRNGGEQFF. For the CDR3, the DNA is TGTGCCAGCAGCTTAAGGTCTAGGCGGAATGGGGGTGAGCAGTTCTTC.